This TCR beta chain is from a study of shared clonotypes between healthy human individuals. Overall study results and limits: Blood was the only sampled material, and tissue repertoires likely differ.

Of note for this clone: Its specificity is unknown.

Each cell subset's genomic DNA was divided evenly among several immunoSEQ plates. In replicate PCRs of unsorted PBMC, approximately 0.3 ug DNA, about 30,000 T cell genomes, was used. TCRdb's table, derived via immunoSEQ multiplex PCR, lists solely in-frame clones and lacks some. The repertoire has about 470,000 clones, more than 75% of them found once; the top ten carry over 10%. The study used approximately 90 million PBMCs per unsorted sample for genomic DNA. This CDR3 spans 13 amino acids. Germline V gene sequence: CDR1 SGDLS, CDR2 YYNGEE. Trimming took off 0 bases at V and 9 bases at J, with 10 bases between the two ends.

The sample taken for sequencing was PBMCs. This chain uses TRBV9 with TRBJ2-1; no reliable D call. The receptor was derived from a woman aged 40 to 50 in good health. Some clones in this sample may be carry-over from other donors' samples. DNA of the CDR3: TGTGCCAGCAGCGTAGGATGGAAGGGTGAGCAGTTCTTC. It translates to CASSVGWKGEQFF.